This T cell receptor beta chain was sequenced in a study of T-cell reconstitution after alpha-beta-depleted transplantation in children. The TCRbeta library was prepared with unique molecular identifiers. Each CDR3 protein gets one entry after TCRdb re-called the PCR reads with MiXCR. The profile shows 400,000 to 550,000 distinct CDR3 sequences, about 10% of them singletons. Overall study findings and caveats: T cells produced anew were the main source of T-cell counts and diversity one year after transplant.

This clonotype was recorded at least ten times. Its matching antigen is unknown. Germline CDR1 and CDR2: SQVTM and ANQGSEA. CDR3 length equals 13 residues. Trimming pared 7 bases from V and 3 bases from J, leaving 16 bases between. This material consisted of PBMCs, taken before TCRalphabeta/CD19-depleted stem cell transplant. This clonotype was obtained from a child aged 2-15 years with inherited bone marrow failure, due to receive a stem cell transplant. This chain joins TRBV29-1 and TRBJ2-7; perhaps TRBD1 as D (6 bases). The CDR3: CSGADSQNYEQYF. The CDR3 DNA sequence: TGCAGCGGCGCGGACAGCCAGAACTACGAGCAGTACTTC.